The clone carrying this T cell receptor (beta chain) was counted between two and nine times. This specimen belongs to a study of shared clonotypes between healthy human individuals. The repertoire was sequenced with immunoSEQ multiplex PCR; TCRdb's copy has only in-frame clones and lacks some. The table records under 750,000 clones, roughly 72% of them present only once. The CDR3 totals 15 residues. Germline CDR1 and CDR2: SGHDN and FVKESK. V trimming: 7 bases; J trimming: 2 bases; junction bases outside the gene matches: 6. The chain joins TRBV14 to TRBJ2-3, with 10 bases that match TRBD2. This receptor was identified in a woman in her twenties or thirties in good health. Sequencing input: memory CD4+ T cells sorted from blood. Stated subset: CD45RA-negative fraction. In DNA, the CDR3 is TGTGCCAGCACCCTGGGACTAGCGCTCACAGATACGCAGTATTTT. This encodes CASTLGLALTDTQYF.